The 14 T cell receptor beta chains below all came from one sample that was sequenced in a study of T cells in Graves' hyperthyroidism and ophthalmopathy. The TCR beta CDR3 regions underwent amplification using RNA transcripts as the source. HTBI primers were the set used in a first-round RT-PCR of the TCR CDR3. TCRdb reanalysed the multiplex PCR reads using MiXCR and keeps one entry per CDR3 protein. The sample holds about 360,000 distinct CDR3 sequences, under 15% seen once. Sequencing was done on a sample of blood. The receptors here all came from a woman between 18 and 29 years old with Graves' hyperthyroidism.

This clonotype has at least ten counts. CDR3 coding DNA: TGTGCCAGCAGCTTAGAGGGAGGACTAGCGGGGACCTACAATGAGCAGTTCTTC. Translated, it gives CASSLEGGLAGTYNEQFF. The chain employs TRBV7-2 and TRBJ2-1; 12 bases are shared with TRBD2. Germline assignment: CDR1 SGHTA and CDR2 FQGNSA. The CDR3 totals 18 residues. V shed 1 base, J shed 2 bases, and the junction held 6 bases outside the gene matches.

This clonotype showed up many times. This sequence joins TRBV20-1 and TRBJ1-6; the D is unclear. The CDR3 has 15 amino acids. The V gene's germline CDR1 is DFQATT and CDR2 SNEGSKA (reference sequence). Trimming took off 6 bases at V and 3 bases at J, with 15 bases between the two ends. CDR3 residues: CSAHGPSSYNSPLHF. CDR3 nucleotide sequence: TGCAGTGCCCACGGGCCATCCAGCTATAATTCACCCCTCCACTTT.

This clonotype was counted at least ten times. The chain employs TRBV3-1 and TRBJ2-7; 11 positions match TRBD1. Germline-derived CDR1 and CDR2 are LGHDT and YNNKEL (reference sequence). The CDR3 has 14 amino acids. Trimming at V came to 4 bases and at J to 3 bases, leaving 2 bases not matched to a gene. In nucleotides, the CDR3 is TGTGCCAGCAGCCGAGGGACAGGGGGCTACGAGCAGTACTTC. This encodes CASSRGTGGYEQYF.

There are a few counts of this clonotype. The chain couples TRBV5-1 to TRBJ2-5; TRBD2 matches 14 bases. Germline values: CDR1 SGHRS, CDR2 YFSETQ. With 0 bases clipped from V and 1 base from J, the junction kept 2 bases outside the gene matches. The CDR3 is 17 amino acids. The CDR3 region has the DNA TGCGCCAGCAGCTTGGGGACTAGCGGGGGGACCCAAGAGACCCAGTACTTC. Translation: CASSLGTSGGTQETQYF.

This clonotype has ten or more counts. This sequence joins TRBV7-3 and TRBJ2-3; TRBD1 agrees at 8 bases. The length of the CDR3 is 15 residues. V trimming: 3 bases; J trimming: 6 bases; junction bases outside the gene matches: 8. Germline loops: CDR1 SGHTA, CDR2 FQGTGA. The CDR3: CASSFLSGGQDTQYF. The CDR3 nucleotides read TGTGCCAGCAGCTTTTTATCAGGGGGCCAGGATACGCAGTATTTT.

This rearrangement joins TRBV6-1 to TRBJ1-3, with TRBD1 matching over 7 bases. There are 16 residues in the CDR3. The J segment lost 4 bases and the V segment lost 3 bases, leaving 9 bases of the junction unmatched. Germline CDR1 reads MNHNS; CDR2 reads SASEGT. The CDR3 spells CASSDEATGNGNTIYF. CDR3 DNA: TGTGCCAGCAGTGATGAAGCGACAGGGAACGGAAACACCATATATTTT.

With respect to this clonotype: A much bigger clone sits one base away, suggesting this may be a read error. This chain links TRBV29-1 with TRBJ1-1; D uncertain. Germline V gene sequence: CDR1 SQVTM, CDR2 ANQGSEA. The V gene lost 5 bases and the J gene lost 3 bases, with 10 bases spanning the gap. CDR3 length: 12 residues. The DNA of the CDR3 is TGCAGCGTTTCCAATGAGGACACTGAAGCTTTCTTT. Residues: CSVSNEDTEAFF.

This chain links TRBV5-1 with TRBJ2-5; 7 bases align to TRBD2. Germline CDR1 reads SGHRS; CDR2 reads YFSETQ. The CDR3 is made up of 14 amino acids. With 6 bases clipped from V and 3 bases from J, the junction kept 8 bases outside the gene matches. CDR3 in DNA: TGCGCCAGCACGCGGGAGCAAGCCGAAGAGACCCAGTACTTC. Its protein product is CASTREQAEETQYF.

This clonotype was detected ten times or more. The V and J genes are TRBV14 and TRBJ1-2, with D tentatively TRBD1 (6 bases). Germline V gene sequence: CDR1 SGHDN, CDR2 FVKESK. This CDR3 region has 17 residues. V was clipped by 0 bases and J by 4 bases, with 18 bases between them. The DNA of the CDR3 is TGTGCCAGCAGCCAAGATACCTTACGACAGGTTCTCTATGGCTACACCTTC. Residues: CASSQDTLRQVLYGYTF.

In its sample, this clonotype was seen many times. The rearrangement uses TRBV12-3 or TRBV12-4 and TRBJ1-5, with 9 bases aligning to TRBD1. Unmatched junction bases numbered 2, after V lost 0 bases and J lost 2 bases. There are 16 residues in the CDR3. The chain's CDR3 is CASSLAGQGGNQPQHF. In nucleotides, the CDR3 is TGTGCCAGCAGTTTAGCGGGACAGGGAGGCAATCAGCCCCAGCATTTT.

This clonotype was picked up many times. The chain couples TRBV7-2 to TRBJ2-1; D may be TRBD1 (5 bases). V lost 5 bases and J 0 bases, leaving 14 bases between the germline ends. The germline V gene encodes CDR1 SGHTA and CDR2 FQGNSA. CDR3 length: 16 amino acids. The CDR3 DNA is TGTGCCAGCAGCCCCACAGGTTTTCGCTCCTACAATGAGCAGTTCTTC. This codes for CASSPTGFRSYNEQFF.

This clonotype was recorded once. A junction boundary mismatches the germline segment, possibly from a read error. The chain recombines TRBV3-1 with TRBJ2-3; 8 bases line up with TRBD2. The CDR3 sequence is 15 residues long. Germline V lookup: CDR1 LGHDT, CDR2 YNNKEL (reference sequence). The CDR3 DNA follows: TGTGCCAGCGGCCAAGGGAGCCTAGCGGGAGATACGCAGTATTTT. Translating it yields CASGQGSLAGDTQYF.

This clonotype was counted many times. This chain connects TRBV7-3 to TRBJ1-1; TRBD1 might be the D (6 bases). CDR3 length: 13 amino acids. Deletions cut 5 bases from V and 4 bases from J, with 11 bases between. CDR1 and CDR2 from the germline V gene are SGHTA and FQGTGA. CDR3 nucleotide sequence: TGTGCCAGCAGCGCCACAGGGAGCACTGAAGCTTTCTTT. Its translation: CASSATGSTEAFF.

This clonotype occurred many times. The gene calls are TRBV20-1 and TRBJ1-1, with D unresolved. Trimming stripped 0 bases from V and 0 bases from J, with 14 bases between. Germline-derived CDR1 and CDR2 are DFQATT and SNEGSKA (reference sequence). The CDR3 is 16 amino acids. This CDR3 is CSARDLGVTLNTEAFF. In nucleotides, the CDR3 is TGCAGTGCTAGAGATTTGGGAGTGACACTGAACACTGAAGCTTTCTTT.